This T cell receptor (beta chain) appears in the sequencing data of a study of OX40 agonist ivuxolimab in advanced cancers. This clone was recorded only once. The assay was immunoSEQ multiplex PCR, and TCRdb's table has in-frame clones only and misses some. This table holds over 20,000 clones, 65% to 90% found once. This TCR derives from an adult with an advanced solid tumor such as melanoma, head and neck, liver or kidney cancer. Here the sequenced sample was CD4+ or CD8+ T cells sorted from blood, taken in a trial of the OX40 agonist ivuxolimab.

The CDR3 spells CASSVWRERYTGELFF. The CDR3 DNA is TGTGCCAGCAGCGTATGGAGGGAGCGGTACACCGGGGAGCTGTTTTTT. The chain uses TRBV9 and TRBJ2-2, with D maybe TRBD2 (6 bases). Per germline, CDR1 SGDLS and CDR2 YYNGEE. V lost 1 base and J lost 3, with 13 bases in between. This CDR3 region has 16 residues.